This T cell receptor (beta chain) emerged from a study of T cell changes during pregnancy in multiple sclerosis. Clones were sequenced by immunoSEQ multiplex PCR, and TCRdb holds only the in-frame ones, with some missing. The data show fewer than 90,000 clones, around 94% seen once. V was pared by 3 bases and J by 4 bases, with 10 bases between. Germline values: CDR1 MNHEY, CDR2 SVGAGI. There are 14 residues in the CDR3. This chain links TRBV6-5 with TRBJ1-5, with a possible D match to TRBD1 (5 bases). Specimen: peripheral blood, collected after pregnancy. The sequence was collected from a female donor in good health, enrolled as a control in a pregnancy study. This chain's CDR3 is CASSYRGGNQPQHF. The CDR3, as DNA: TGTGCCAGCAGTTATCGGGGGGGGAATCAGCCCCAGCATTTT.